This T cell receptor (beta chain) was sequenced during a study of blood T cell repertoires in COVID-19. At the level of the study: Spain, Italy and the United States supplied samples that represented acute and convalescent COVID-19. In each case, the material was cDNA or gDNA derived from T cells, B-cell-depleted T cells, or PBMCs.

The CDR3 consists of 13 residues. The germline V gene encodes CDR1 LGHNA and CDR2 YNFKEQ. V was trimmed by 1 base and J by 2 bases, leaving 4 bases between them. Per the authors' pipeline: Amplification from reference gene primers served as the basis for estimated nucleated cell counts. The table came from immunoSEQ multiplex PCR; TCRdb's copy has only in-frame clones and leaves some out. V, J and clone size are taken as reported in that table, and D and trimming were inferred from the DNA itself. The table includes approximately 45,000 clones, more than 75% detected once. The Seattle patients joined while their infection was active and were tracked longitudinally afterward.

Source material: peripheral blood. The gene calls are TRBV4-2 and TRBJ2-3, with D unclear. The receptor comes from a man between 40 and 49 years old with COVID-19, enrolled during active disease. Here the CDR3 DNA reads TGTGCCAGCAGCCAAGTGGCCACAGATACGCAGTATTTT. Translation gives CASSQVATDTQYF.